These 26 T cell receptor beta chains share one sample of origin, sequenced in a study of shared clonotypes between healthy human individuals. Clones were read by immunoSEQ multiplex PCR, and TCRdb kept only the in-frame ones, dropping some. This sample has fewer than 2.5 million clones, with 80% to 95% found just once. The sequencing input was naive CD4+ T cells from PBMCs. Subset in this sample: CD45RA+ positively selected. The source is a man aged 18 to 30 in good health. Some clones in this sample may be carry-over from other donors' samples.

The chain combines TRBV5-4 with TRBJ2-5, with D possibly matching TRBD2 (6 bases). The CDR3 extends over 16 amino acids. V was pared by 0 bases and J by 4 bases, with 16 bases between. In germline, CDR1 is SGHNT, CDR2 YYREEE (reference sequence). The CDR3 is CASSLVGGEAGETQYF. DNA of the CDR3: TGTGCCAGCAGCTTGGTGGGGGGAGAGGCGGGAGAGACCCAGTACTTC.

V is TRBV2 and J is TRBJ1-5; a possible D gene is TRBD1 (5 bases). Trimming stripped 6 bases from V and 5 bases from J, with 11 bases between. Germline lookup yields CDR1 SNHLY and CDR2 FYNNEI. The CDR3 is made up of 13 amino acids. CDR3 amino acids: CASSREGDQPQHF. In DNA, the CDR3 is TGTGCCAGCAGCAGGGAGGGAGATCAGCCCCAGCATTTT.

The J gene is TRBJ1-2, the V gene TRBV7-2; possible D gene TRBD1, 5 bases. Trimming cost V 5 bases and J 2 bases, with 27 bases left between them. This CDR3 has 19 amino acids. Per the germline V gene, CDR1 is SGHTA and CDR2 is FQGNSA. Here the CDR3 DNA reads TGTGCCAGCAGCACCACTCCGGGGGTTCTTACCATAGACAACTATGGCTACACCTTC. Its protein is CASSTTPGVLTIDNYGYTF.

A single count supports this clone. The V and J genes are TRBV6-5 and TRBJ2-2; D is ambiguous. Germline V gives CDR1 MNHEY, CDR2 SVGAGI. The CDR3 loop spans 15 amino acids. V was shortened by 4 bases and J by 4 bases, with 13 bases between the two germline ends. The CDR3 region has the DNA TGTGCCAGCAGTTCCTCCGACACTTTCACCGGGGAGCTGTTTTTT. Protein product: CASSSSDTFTGELFF.

The chain links TRBV21-1 to TRBJ1-2. TRBV21-1 is flagged as a pseudogene. This CDR3 contains 15 residues. Here the CDR3 reads CASSAPDGANYGYTF. The CDR3 DNA is TGTGCCAGCAGCGCCCCGGACGGGGCGAACTATGGCTACACCTTC.

The chain employs TRBV7-9 and TRBJ2-7; TRBD2 matches at 11 bases. Germline CDR1 SEHNR, CDR2 FQNEAQ (reference sequence). This CDR3 has 19 amino acids. J gave up 2 bases and V 1 base, and 13 bases lay outside the gene matches. The CDR3 sequence: CASSLVGSGRVAIPYEQYF. DNA for the CDR3: TGTGCCAGCAGCTTAGTTGGTAGCGGGAGGGTCGCTATCCCCTACGAGCAGTACTTC.

The chain employs TRBV19 and TRBJ1-2, with unresolved D. The CDR3 length is 13 residues. Between the trimmed V and J ends, which lost 4 bases and 0 bases, there was a span of 6 bases. CDR1 is LNHDA and CDR2 is SQIVND in the germline V gene (reference sequence). CDR3 DNA: TGTGCCAGTAGTAGGGCAGCTAACTATGGCTACACCTTC. It specifies CASSRAANYGYTF.

The chain is built from TRBV9 and TRBJ2-5, with 12 nucleotides matching TRBD1. The CDR3 has 16 residues. With 3 bases clipped from V and 5 bases from J, the junction kept 8 bases outside the gene matches. Germline-derived CDR1 and CDR2 are SGDLS and YYNGEE. CDR3 nucleotide sequence: TGTGCCAGCAGCGACCGGGACAGGGGGCGTTCGGAGACCCAGTACTTC. Translated, it gives CASSDRDRGRSETQYF.

J is TRBJ2-7 and V is TRBV5-1; TRBD2 aligns across 11 bases. Trimming at V came to 0 bases and at J to 9 bases, leaving 8 bases not matched to a gene. This CDR3 is built from 15 residues. CDR1 SGHRS and CDR2 YFSETQ come from the germline V gene. Here the CDR3 DNA reads TGCGCCAGCAGCTTGGGGCTAGCGGGAGGAGAGTTGCAGTACTTC. This sequence encodes CASSLGLAGGELQYF.

This clone was picked up one time. The CDR3: CASSATQGAFLSYEQYF. CDR3 coding DNA: TGTGCCAGCAGTGCCACACAGGGGGCTTTTTTGAGCTACGAGCAGTACTTC. The V call is TRBV27, the J call TRBJ2-7; 9 bases agree with TRBD1. Germline CDR1 reads MNHEY; CDR2 reads SMNVEV (reference sequence). The CDR3 has 17 amino acids. The junction had 14 bases not matched to a gene; V was cut back by 5 bases and J by 3 bases.

The chain links TRBV29-1 to TRBJ2-7; D gene uncertain. CDR1 SQVTM and CDR2 ANQGSEA come from the germline V gene. Trimming shortened V by 4 bases and J by 1 base, and 14 bases separated the two germline ends. The CDR3 has 14 residues. CDR3 amino acids: CSVVIRARSYEQYF. The CDR3 DNA follows: TGCAGCGTTGTTATCCGGGCCCGATCCTACGAGCAGTACTTC.

The genes are TRBV9 and TRBJ2-5; possible D gene TRBD1, 5 bases. The V end was cut by 5 bases, the J end by 7 bases, with 18 bases between. The V gene's germline CDR1 is SGDLS and CDR2 YYNGEE. The CDR3 is 14 amino acids. CDR3 bases: TGTGCCAGCAGTGCTTTGACAGACATGGGGACCCAGTACTTC. Its translation: CASSALTDMGTQYF.

The J gene is TRBJ1-3, the V gene TRBV7-9, with D perhaps TRBD1 (5 bases). The germline V gene encodes CDR1 SEHNR and CDR2 FQNEAQ (reference sequence). This CDR3 region has 14 residues. Trimming shortened V by 2 bases and J by 4 bases, and 9 bases separated the two germline ends. As DNA, the CDR3 is TGTGCCAGCAGCTTAAACCAGGGCGGAAACACCATATATTTT. Protein: CASSLNQGGNTIYF.

This chain uses TRBV10-3 with TRBJ2-5; possibly TRBD2 for D (7 bases). Germline loops: CDR1 ENHRY, CDR2 SYGVKD. The CDR3 totals 15 residues. V gave up 10 bases and J gave up 0 bases, with 18 bases separating them. The CDR3 sequence: CASALGGLYQETQYF. CDR3 nucleotide sequence: TGTGCCAGCGCCCTCGGGGGGCTTTACCAAGAGACCCAGTACTTC.

This chain links TRBV11-2 with TRBJ2-2; D call uncertain. This CDR3 is 15 amino acids long. V shed 6 bases and J shed 0 bases, with 11 bases lying between them. Germline V gene lookup returns CDR1 SGHAT and CDR2 FQNNGV. This chain's CDR3 is CASSSWSPNTGELFF. CDR3 nucleotides: TGTGCCAGCAGTTCGTGGTCTCCGAACACCGGGGAGCTGTTTTTT.

The genes are TRBV11-2 and TRBJ2-7, with a weak D call TRBD2 (6 bases). The CDR3 length is 15 residues. Germline V lookup: CDR1 SGHAT, CDR2 FQNNGV. V lost 2 bases and J 3 bases, leaving 14 bases between the germline ends. The CDR3 coding sequence is TGTGCCAGCAGCTTAAGCCGGGACTCTATCTACGAGCAGTACTTC. This gives the protein CASSLSRDSIYEQYF.

The J gene is TRBJ1-2, the V gene TRBV7-9; TRBD1 matches 7 bases. Germline V gene sequence: CDR1 SEHNR, CDR2 FQNEAQ (reference sequence). Trimming took 10 bases from V and 6 from J; bases not matched to a gene: 11. The CDR3 length is 13 residues. CDR3 sequence reads: CAIDGWTGDGYTF. The DNA for the CDR3 is TGTGCCATCGACGGATGGACAGGCGATGGCTACACCTTC.

This chain uses TRBV11-2 with TRBJ2-6; D is possibly TRBD1 or TRBD2 (5 bases each). CDR1 and CDR2 from the germline V gene are SGHAT and FQNNGV. Trimming pared 6 bases from V and 0 bases from J, leaving 15 bases between. The CDR3 has 17 residues. Written as DNA, the CDR3 is TGTGCCAGCAGGAATCCGGGACGCCTCTCTGGGGCCAACGTCCTGACTTTC. Translating it yields CASRNPGRLSGANVLTF.

The chain is built from TRBV7-7 and TRBJ2-1, with 9 positions matching TRBD2. The V segment lost 5 bases and the J segment 1 base; nucleotides outside the gene matches: 3. Germline V gene data show CDR1 as SSHAT and CDR2 as FNYEAQ (reference sequence). This CDR3 spans 15 amino acids. CDR3: CASSPLAGSYNEQFF. The DNA of the CDR3 is TGTGCCAGCAGCCCGCTAGCGGGATCCTACAATGAGCAGTTCTTC.

The V gene is TRBV29-1, the J gene TRBJ1-4, with D perhaps TRBD1 (5 bases). From germline, CDR1 is SQVTM and CDR2 ANQGSEA. The CDR3 runs to 13 residues. The V and J ends lost 3 bases and 10 bases respectively, with 15 bases between them. CDR3 in amino acids: CSVEGVIRGKLFF. In DNA, the CDR3 is TGCAGCGTTGAGGGGGTTATAAGAGGAAAACTGTTTTTT. The full variable domain, completed using reference TRBV29-1 and TRBJ1-4, is SAVISQKPSRDICQRGTSLTIQCQVDSQVTMMFWYRQQPGQSLTLIATANQGSEATYESGFVIDKFPISRPNLTFSTLTVSNMSPEDSSIYLCSVEGVIRGKLFFGSGTQLSVL.

The V call is TRBV2, the J call TRBJ2-2; 7 nucleotides align to TRBD2. Germline-derived CDR1 and CDR2 are SNHLY and FYNNEI. V shed 6 bases, J shed 5 bases, and the junction held 0 bases outside the gene matches. The CDR3 runs to 12 residues. CDR3 bases: TGTGCCAGCAGGGGGGGGACCGGGGAGCTGTTTTTT. Encoded protein: CASRGGTGELFF.

Comment on this clone: A read error may produce the germline difference seen at one junction end. This sequence joins TRBV5-3 and TRBJ1-5, with D uncertain. TRBV5-3 carries the ORF label, with uncertain function. The CDR3 runs to 14 residues. For the CDR3, the DNA is TGTGCCAGCAGCTGGAGGGCGCTTCATCAGCCCCAGCATTTT. Its translation is CASSWRALHQPQHF.

The rearrangement uses TRBV4-3 and TRBJ1-1; D is uncertain. V was cut by 0 bases and J by 4 bases, with 12 bases left in between. Germline assignment: CDR1 LGHNA and CDR2 YSLEER. The CDR3 is made up of 15 amino acids. The CDR3 DNA is TGCGCCAGCAGCCAAGAATTTTCAGCGTTCACTGAAGCTTTCTTT. This gives the protein CASSQEFSAFTEAFF.

A remark on this clone: Germline and junction disagree at one end, which may indicate a read error. This chain uses TRBV30 with TRBJ2-7; no definite D call. This CDR3 has 14 residues. CDR1 and CDR2 (germline): GTSNPN, SVGIG (reference sequence). The DNA of the CDR3 is TGTGCCTGGAACCGTCAGGTCCTGGGGTACGGGCAGTACTTC. Its translation: CAWNRQVLGYGQYF. Full variable domain (remainder filled in from reference TRBV30 and TRBJ2-7): SQTIHQWPATLVQPVGSPLSLECTVEGTSNPNLYWYRQAAGRGLQLLFYSVGIGQISSEVPQNLSASRPQDRQFILSSKKLLLSDSGFYLCAWNRQVLGYGQYFGPGTRLTVT.

The chain joins TRBV30 to TRBJ2-7; weak D call: TRBD2 (7 bases). The CDR3 is 14 residues long. The V gene's germline CDR1 is GTSNPN and CDR2 SVGIG (reference sequence). V was clipped by 5 bases and J by 2 bases, with 16 bases between them. The CDR3 nucleotides are TGTGCCTGGGGGCGCGGAGGGGGGGCCTACGAGCAGTACTTC. Amino acids: CAWGRGGGAYEQYF.

The V gene is TRBV6-1, the J gene TRBJ2-5; D might be TRBD1 (6 bases). V lost 10 bases and J 2 bases, leaving 14 bases between the germline ends. Germline values: CDR1 MNHNS, CDR2 SASEGT. The CDR3 covers 13 residues. DNA for the CDR3: TGTGCCACCCGACAGGCAAGTCAAGAGACCCAGTACTTC. Encoded protein: CATRQASQETQYF.